This is a list of T cell receptor beta chains from one sample in a study of cytomegalovirus exposure and HLA in healthy donors. TCRdb's table, derived via immunoSEQ multiplex PCR, lists solely in-frame clones and lacks some. The sample consists of more than 95,000 clones, approximately 78% of them appearing once. Input material: PBMCs. The origin of the receptors is a woman aged 40 to 50 in good health and CMV-seronegative. CDR3s include the opening cysteine and the closing phenylalanine or tryptophan. A D gene is named only where the DNA matches it firmly. Clone size, where shown, is once, few, many, or a class for clones that have expanded.

.	TRBD1	TRBJ2-1	15	TRBV28	CASSYRGSSYNEQFF	TGTGCCAGCAGTTACAGGGGGAGCTCCTACAATGAGCAGTTCTTC
.	TRBD2	TRBJ2-1	15	TRBV2	CASSQGLAGKSEQFF	TGTGCCAGCAGTCAGGGACTAGCGGGAAAGAGTGAGCAGTTCTTC
.	.	TRBJ2-1	15	TRBV11-2	CASSLRVGSYNEQFF	TGTGCCAGCAGCCTCAGGGTAGGGTCCTACAATGAGCAGTTCTTC
once	TRBD1	TRBJ1-3	15	TRBV2	CASSSAGGALNTIYF	TGTGCCAGCAGTTCCGCAGGGGGCGCATTGAACACCATATATTTT
.	TRBD1	TRBJ2-7	16	TRBV6-5	CASSSQRTGYGYEQYF	TGTGCCAGCAGTTCCCAGCGGACAGGTTATGGCTACGAGCAGTACTTC
.	.	TRBJ2-1	15	TRBV11-3	CASSLEEGDYNEQFF	TGTGCCAGCAGCTTAGAGGAGGGAGATTACAATGAGCAGTTCTTC
.	TRBD2	TRBJ2-5	16	TRBV9	CASSPRLAGGLETQYF	TGTGCCAGCAGCCCCCGACTAGCGGGAGGGCTCGAGACCCAGTACTTC
.	.	TRBJ2-2	15	TRBV28	CASTQRLANTGELFF	TGTGCCAGCACTCAGAGGCTGGCTAACACCGGGGAGCTGTTTTTT
once	.	TRBJ1-4	15	TRBV6-5	CASSYSGGGGEKLFF	TGTGCCAGCAGTTACTCGGGAGGGGGAGGAGAAAAACTGTTTTTT
few	.	TRBJ2-3	12	TRBV30	CALEGGTDTQYF	TGTGCCTTGGAGGGAGGCACAGATACGCAGTATTTT
.	.	TRBJ1-2	14	TRBV6-6	CASTRTADLGRYTF	TGTGCCAGTACTCGGACAGCGGACTTGGGGCGCTACACCTTC
.	.	TRBJ2-3	15	TRBV7-9	CASSLVEGDTDTQYF	TGTGCCAGCAGCTTAGTGGAAGGGGACACAGATACGCAGTATTTT
.	.	TRBJ2-2	14	TRBV7-3	CASSLTGATGELFF	TGTGCCAGCAGCTTAACAGGGGCCACCGGGGAGCTGTTTTTT
.	.	TRBJ1-1	12	TRBV29-1	CSVEEGLGKAFF	TGCAGCGTTGAAGAGGGGCTGGGGAAAGCTTTCTTT
.	TRBD1	TRBJ1-5	17	TRBV6-1	CASSVPYDRVRVQPQHF	TGTGCCAGCAGTGTCCCCTACGACAGGGTGAGGGTTCAGCCCCAGCATTTT
.	.	TRBJ1-6	16	TRBV7-6	CASSLGTGREMVTLHF	TGTGCCAGCAGCCTCGGAACCGGGAGGGAGATGGTCACCCTCCACTTT
.	.	TRBJ1-3	15	TRBV9	CASSTGLLSGNTIYF	TGTGCCAGCAGCACGGGACTGCTCTCTGGAAACACCATATATTTT
.	TRBD1	TRBJ2-7	13	TRBV10-3	CAIRGDSSYEQYF	TGTGCCATCAGAGGGGACAGCTCCTACGAGCAGTACTTC
once	.	TRBJ1-5	15	TRBV28	CASSLRGYSNQPQHF	TGTGCCAGCAGTTTACGCGGCTATAGCAATCAGCCCCAGCATTTT
.	TRBD1	TRBJ2-7	16	TRBV4-1	CASSQDGTANSYEQYF	TGCGCCAGCAGCCAAGATGGGACAGCCAACTCCTACGAGCAGTACTTC
few	TRBD2	TRBJ2-1	15	TRBV9	CASSLRLAGGNEQFF	TGTGCCAGCAGCCTCCGACTAGCGGGAGGCAATGAGCAGTTCTTC
.	.	TRBJ2-2	15	TRBV21-1	CASSYTGRNTGELFF	TGTGCCAGCAGTTACACAGGGAGGAACACCGGGGAGCTGTTTTTT
.	.	TRBJ2-1	17	TRBV7-9	CSSSLLDGGTRWDEQFF	TGTTCCAGCAGCTTACTAGATGGCGGGACCAGGTGGGATGAGCAGTTCTTC
.	.	TRBJ1-2	14	TRBV28	CASISAGRGHGYTF	TGTGCCAGCATTTCTGCGGGGAGAGGTCATGGCTACACCTTC
.	.	TRBJ1-4	15	TRBV5-1	CASTLTGVADEKLFF	TGCGCCAGCACTTTGACGGGAGTGGCGGATGAAAAACTGTTTTTT
.	.	TRBJ2-7	15	TRBV2	CASSLGPAGGDEQYF	TGTGCCAGCAGTCTTGGACCCGCCGGAGGTGACGAGCAGTACTTC
.	TRBD1	TRBJ2-2	15	TRBV5-1	CASSPGQTSTGELFF	TGCGCCAGCAGCCCGGGACAGACTTCCACCGGGGAGCTGTTTTTT
.	TRBD2	TRBJ2-3	16	TRBV7-9	CASSPTSGRGLDTQYF	TGTGCCAGCAGCCCAACGAGCGGGAGAGGGCTGGATACGCAGTATTTT
.	.	TRBJ1-6	14	TRBV7-2	CASSLRTNNSPLHF	TGTGCCAGCAGCTTACGGACAAATAATTCACCCCTCCACTTT
.	.	TRBJ2-7	15	TRBV7-6	CASSRIQGSPYEQYF	TGTGCCAGCAGCCGCATTCAGGGGAGCCCCTACGAGCAGTACTTC
.	TRBD2	TRBJ2-5	17	TRBV28	CASSFHHTSGDQETQYF	TGTGCCAGCAGTTTCCACCATACTAGCGGAGACCAAGAGACCCAGTACTTC
few	TRBD1	TRBJ1-1	14	TRBV19	CASTAGQGYTEAFF	TGTGCCAGTACCGCGGGACAGGGGTACACTGAAGCTTTCTTT
once	TRBD1	TRBJ2-6	15	TRBV7-2	CASNPGGSGANVLTF	TGTGCCAGCAACCCAGGGGGTTCTGGGGCCAACGTCCTGACTTTC
.	.	TRBJ2-5	17	TRBV5-1	CASSHGGAGAPQETQYF	TGCGCCAGCAGCCACGGCGGAGCAGGGGCGCCACAAGAGACCCAGTACTTC
.	TRBD2	TRBJ2-7	14	TRBV6-6	CASSPSGSSKEQYF	TGTGCCAGCAGTCCTAGCGGGAGCTCGAAGGAGCAGTACTTC
.	TRBD1	TRBJ2-7	14	TRBV19	CASSAGTGGYEQYF	TGTGCCAGTAGTGCCGGGACAGGGGGTTACGAGCAGTACTTC
.	.	TRBJ2-6	18	TRBV7-2	CASSLVGGIVSGANVLTF	TGTGCCAGCAGCTTAGTGGGGGGTATAGTATCTGGGGCCAACGTCCTGACTTTC
.	.	TRBJ2-3	13	TRBV2	CASGGESTDTQYF	TGTGCCAGCGGAGGGGAGAGCACAGATACGCAGTATTTT
.	TRBD2	TRBJ2-1	15	TRBV29-1	CSVEEVTSGGRGQFF	TGCAGCGTTGAAGAGGTGACTAGCGGGGGTCGCGGGCAGTTCTTC
.	.	TRBJ1-3	15	TRBV28	CASSLLTGTGNTIYF	TGTGCCAGCAGTTTACTCACAGGGACTGGAAACACCATATATTTT
.	.	TRBJ2-7	16	TRBV10-3	CAISQSGDEEGYEQYF	TGTGCCATCAGCCAGTCGGGAGACGAGGAGGGCTACGAGCAGTACTTC
.	.	TRBJ2-7	12	TRBV5-4	CASSRSEYEQYF	TGTGCCAGCAGCCGGTCGGAGTACGAGCAGTACTTC